Below, one T cell receptor beta chain is given with its context. What it binds is not known. These data belong to a study of cytomegalovirus exposure and HLA in healthy donors. Findings of the study overall: Rarity characterized most TCR sequences, yet some public TCRs appeared in many donors. There were 160 or so TCR beta chains listed as cytomegalovirus-associated.

Germline V gene lookup returns CDR1 WSHSY and CDR2 SAAADI. The germline V and J ends were trimmed by 2 bases and 3 bases, with 11 bases remaining between them. The CDR3 covers 15 residues. PCR was performed using 60 Vbeta and 13 Jbeta primers. The assay was immunoSEQ multiplex PCR, and TCRdb's table has in-frame clones only and misses some. The data hold some 120,000 clones, with more than 80% observed a single time. Participants comprised healthy donors of bone marrow. The TCR comes from a man aged 35 to 55 in good health and CMV-seronegative. The gene calls are TRBV10-2 and TRBJ1-5; D gene uncertain. Sequenced: PBMCs. CDR3: CASSEMPGYNQPQHF. In nucleotides, the CDR3 is TGCGCCAGCAGTGAGATGCCGGGATACAATCAGCCCCAGCATTTT.